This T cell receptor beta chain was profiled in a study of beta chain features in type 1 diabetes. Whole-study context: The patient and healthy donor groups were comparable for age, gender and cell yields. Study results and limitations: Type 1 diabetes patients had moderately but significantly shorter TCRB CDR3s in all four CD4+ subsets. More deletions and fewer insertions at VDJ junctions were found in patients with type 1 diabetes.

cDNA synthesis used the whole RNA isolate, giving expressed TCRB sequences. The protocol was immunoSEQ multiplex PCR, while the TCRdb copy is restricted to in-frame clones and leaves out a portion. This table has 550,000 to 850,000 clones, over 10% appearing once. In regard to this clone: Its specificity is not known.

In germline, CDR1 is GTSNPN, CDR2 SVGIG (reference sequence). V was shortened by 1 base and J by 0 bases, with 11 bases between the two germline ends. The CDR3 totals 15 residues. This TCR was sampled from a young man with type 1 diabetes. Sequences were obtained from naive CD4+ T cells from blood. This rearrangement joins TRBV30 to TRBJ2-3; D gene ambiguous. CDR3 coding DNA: TGTGCCTGGAGTGGGATTTCCTCTAGCACAGATACGCAGTATTTT. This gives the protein CAWSGISSSTDTQYF.